Sequencing of this T cell receptor beta chain was carried out in a study of regulatory T cells in long-lasting Graves disease. Construction of the TCR beta libraries employed iRepertoire HTBI primers in conjunction with Arm-PCR of CDR3 regions. Source study methods: Identification across samples found about 61 TRBV and about 13 TRBJ segments. Via MiXCR, TCRdb re-called the multiplex PCR reads, giving one row per CDR3 protein. Clone size and V and J calls follow TCRdb, not the original study. Of fewer than 550,000 distinct CDR3 sequences in the sample, approximately 16% were seen once. In its sample, this clonotype was seen many times. The target antigen is unknown. CDR1 is SGHVS, CDR2 FNYEAQ, per germline. The V and J ends lost 1 base and 0 bases respectively, with 13 bases between them. CDR3 size: 17 residues. Stated time point: newly diagnosed GD, antithyroid drugs for less than 3 months. After RNA was extracted from PBMCs, the TCR library was made from it.

Study-wide findings and caveats: New patients shared approximately 970 public clonotypes, and persistent patients shared more, with about 2,700.

This sample was shared with a second study, whose subject was T cells in Graves' hyperthyroidism and ophthalmopathy.

Here the sequenced sample was peripheral blood mononuclear cells (PBMCs), taken at new diagnosis, from a patient treated with antithyroid drugs. This TCR derives from a woman aged 18 to 35 with Graves disease. V usage is TRBV7-6 and J usage is TRBJ2-1, with D possibly being TRBD2 (6 bases). This chain's CDR3 is CASSLVAGSSSYNEQFF. In DNA form, the CDR3 reads TGTGCCAGCAGCTTAGTTGCGGGATCAAGCTCCTACAATGAGCAGTTCTTC.